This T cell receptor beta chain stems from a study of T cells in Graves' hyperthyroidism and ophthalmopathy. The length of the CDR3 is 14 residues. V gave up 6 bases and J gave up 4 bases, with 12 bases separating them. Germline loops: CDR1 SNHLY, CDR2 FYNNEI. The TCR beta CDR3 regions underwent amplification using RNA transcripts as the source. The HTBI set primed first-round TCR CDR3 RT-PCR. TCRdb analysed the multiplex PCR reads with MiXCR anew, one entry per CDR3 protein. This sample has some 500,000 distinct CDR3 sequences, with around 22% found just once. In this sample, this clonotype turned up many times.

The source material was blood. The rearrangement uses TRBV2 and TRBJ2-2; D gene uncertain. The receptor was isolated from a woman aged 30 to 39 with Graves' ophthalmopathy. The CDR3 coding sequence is TGTGCCAGCAGCCAAACAAGGAGCACCGGGGAGCTGTTTTTT. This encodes CASSQTRSTGELFF.